The following is a T cell receptor beta chain sequence with its context. The CDR3 has 17 amino acids. CDR1 and CDR2 (germline): SEHNR, FQNEAQ (reference sequence). V was pared by 1 base and J by 4 bases, with 14 bases between. The data belong to a study of control samples from healthy donors and cancer patients. The protocol was immunoSEQ multiplex PCR, while the TCRdb copy is restricted to in-frame clones and leaves out a portion. The sample lists approximately 80,000 clones; nearly 90% were seen once. The TCR sequence derives from a woman between 45 and 65 years old in good health. V and J are TRBV7-9 and TRBJ2-6; perhaps TRBD1 as D (5 bases). The material sequenced was blood. The CDR3 DNA is TGTGCCAGCAGCTTAGGAGCAGGGAACTCAGGGGCCAACGTCCTGACTTTC. Translated: CASSLGAGNSGANVLTF. The full variable domain, in which reference TRBV7-9 and TRBJ2-6 provide the parts outside the CDR3, is DTGVSQNPRHKITKRGQNVTFRCDPISEHNRLYWYRQTLGQGPEFLTYFQNEAQLEKSRLLSDRFSAERPKGSFSTLEIQRTEQGDSAMYLCASSLGAGNSGANVLTFGAGSRLTVL.